This T cell receptor (beta chain) is from a study of identical twins. Study results and caveats: Insertions were fewer in abundant cord blood beta clonotypes, whereas memory repertoires showed none of this pattern.

The CDR3 is 15 amino acids. Trimming removed 5 bases at V and 0 bases at J, with 13 bases between. This clonotype occurred many times. Its specificity is not known. TCRdb itself ran the 5' RACE reads through MiXCR, one entry per CDR3 protein. The sample yields around 300,000 distinct CDR3 sequences, more than 6.5% seen once. In every case, the donor was a healthy Caucasian. This sample also belongs to another study, concerning yellow fever vaccine responses in identical twins.

The sample was memory (CD45RO+) T cells sorted from blood. The rearrangement uses TRBV12-3 or TRBV12-4 and TRBJ1-1; possibly TRBD1 for D (5 bases). This clonotype originated in a woman aged 18-29 years in good health. CDR3 protein: CASSPHQTVNTEAFF. CDR3 sequence (DNA): TGTGCCAGCAGTCCACACCAGACAGTGAACACTGAAGCTTTCTTT.